Listed below are T cell receptor beta chains from one sample, sequenced in a study of blood T cell repertoires in COVID-19. Repertoires were generated with immunoSEQ multiplex PCR, while TCRdb's copy carries only in-frame clones and drops some. The table lists 180,000 or so clones, roughly 88% of them singletons. What was sequenced was peripheral blood. Receptors originate from a woman between 25 and 40 years old with acute or convalescent COVID-19. Each CDR3 is given with its conserved first and last residue. The order of the fields is D gene, J gene, clone size, V gene, CDR3 DNA, CDR3 protein. A D gene is named only where the DNA matches it firmly. Size is stated for part of the rows, as once, few or many counts, or as a class when the clone is expanded.

d_call: NA; j_call: TRBJ2-1; clone_size: once; v_call: TRBV15; cdr3_nt: TGTGCCACCAGGAAACTAGTCCTCGCTGAGCAGTTCTTC; cdr3_aa: CATRKLVLAEQFF
d_call: NA; j_call: TRBJ2-4; clone_size: NA; v_call: TRBV13; cdr3_nt: TGTGCCAGCGGGGGCCTAGCCAAAAACATTCAGTACTTC; cdr3_aa: CASGGLAKNIQYF
d_call: NA; j_call: TRBJ2-1; clone_size: NA; v_call: TRBV12-3/TRBV12-4; cdr3_nt: TGTGCCAGCGGTAGCGCGTACAATGAGCAGTTCTTC; cdr3_aa: CASGSAYNEQFF
d_call: NA; j_call: TRBJ1-1; clone_size: NA; v_call: TRBV14; cdr3_nt: TGTGCCAGCAGCCCCTGGGGCTACACTGAAGCTTTCTTT; cdr3_aa: CASSPWGYTEAFF
d_call: TRBD2; j_call: TRBJ2-5; clone_size: NA; v_call: TRBV5-5; cdr3_nt: TGTGCCAGCACCCAAACACCGGGACTAGCGGGTTTACAAGAGACCCAGTACTTC; cdr3_aa: CASTQTPGLAGLQETQYF
d_call: NA; j_call: TRBJ2-1; clone_size: NA; v_call: TRBV28; cdr3_nt: TGTGCCAGCAGCCCATCGTGGGAGAGGGCGTTCTTC; cdr3_aa: CASSPSWERAFF
d_call: NA; j_call: TRBJ2-2; clone_size: NA; v_call: TRBV12-5; cdr3_nt: TGTGCTAGTGGTTTGGTACTGGGGGGGGCGGCCGGGGAGCTGTTTTTT; cdr3_aa: CASGLVLGGAAGELFF
d_call: NA; j_call: TRBJ2-1; clone_size: NA; v_call: TRBV10-3; cdr3_nt: TGTGCCATCAAACGCGACGGGTCAACCCACAATGAGCAGTTCTTC; cdr3_aa: CAIKRDGSTHNEQFF
d_call: NA; j_call: TRBJ2-7; clone_size: once; v_call: TRBV5-6; cdr3_nt: TGTGCCAGCAGCTTGAGGACTACCTACGAGCAGTACTTC; cdr3_aa: CASSLRTTYEQYF
d_call: TRBD2; j_call: TRBJ2-5; clone_size: NA; v_call: TRBV5-1; cdr3_nt: TGCGCCAGTATTGAAGGGCGGGAGGCGATAGAGACCCAGTACTTC; cdr3_aa: CASIEGREAIETQYF
d_call: NA; j_call: TRBJ2-2; clone_size: NA; v_call: TRBV18; cdr3_nt: TGTGCCAGCTCACGGTCCATGGGGCCCGGCACCGGGGAGCTGTTTTTT; cdr3_aa: CASSRSMGPGTGELFF
d_call: TRBD1; j_call: TRBJ2-7; clone_size: few; v_call: TRBV5-1; cdr3_nt: TGCGCCAGCAGTTTGGGGACAGGGTTCTACGAGCAGTACTTC; cdr3_aa: CASSLGTGFYEQYF
d_call: TRBD1; j_call: TRBJ2-5; clone_size: NA; v_call: TRBV9; cdr3_nt: TGTGCCAGCAGCGACCAGGGGGCCCGTGGGGGGACCCAGTACTTC; cdr3_aa: CASSDQGARGGTQYF
d_call: NA; j_call: TRBJ1-1; clone_size: NA; v_call: TRBV9; cdr3_nt: TGTGCCAGCAGCGTATTAGACAGCATGAACACTGAAGCTTTCTTT; cdr3_aa: CASSVLDSMNTEAFF
d_call: TRBD2; j_call: TRBJ2-4; clone_size: NA; v_call: TRBV5-5; cdr3_nt: TGTGCCAGCAGCTGGACTAGCGGGAGTGGAAACATTCAGTACTTC; cdr3_aa: CASSWTSGSGNIQYF
d_call: NA; j_call: TRBJ1-2; clone_size: few; v_call: TRBV7-9; cdr3_nt: TGTGCCAGCAGCTCGGGACTGTATGGCTACACCTTC; cdr3_aa: CASSSGLYGYTF
d_call: NA; j_call: TRBJ1-1; clone_size: NA; v_call: TRBV5-1; cdr3_nt: TGCGCCAGCAGCTATGGAGTGAACACTGAAGCTTTCTTT; cdr3_aa: CASSYGVNTEAFF
d_call: TRBD1; j_call: TRBJ2-3; clone_size: once; v_call: TRBV9; cdr3_nt: TGTGCCAGCAGCGCAGGGGGCCCAGATACGCAGTATTTT; cdr3_aa: CASSAGGPDTQYF
d_call: TRBD2; j_call: TRBJ2-3; clone_size: NA; v_call: TRBV9; cdr3_nt: TGTGCCAGCAGCGTGGGACTAGCGGGAACAGATACGCAGTATTTT; cdr3_aa: CASSVGLAGTDTQYF
d_call: NA; j_call: TRBJ2-5; clone_size: NA; v_call: TRBV5-4; cdr3_nt: TGTGCCAGCAGCTTTATACAAACCAAAGAGACCCAGTACTTC; cdr3_aa: CASSFIQTKETQYF
d_call: NA; j_call: TRBJ2-3; clone_size: NA; v_call: TRBV5-4; cdr3_nt: TGTGCCAGCAGCTTAACAGGGAGCACAGATACGCAGTATTTT; cdr3_aa: CASSLTGSTDTQYF
d_call: TRBD1; j_call: TRBJ1-3; clone_size: NA; v_call: TRBV28; cdr3_nt: TGTGCCAGCAGTTTACTTCGGACAGGCTCTGGAAACACCATATATTTT; cdr3_aa: CASSLLRTGSGNTIYF
d_call: NA; j_call: TRBJ1-2; clone_size: NA; v_call: TRBV19; cdr3_nt: TGTGCCAGTGAACAGGGCGGGAACTATGGCTACACCTTC; cdr3_aa: CASEQGGNYGYTF
d_call: NA; j_call: TRBJ1-6; clone_size: NA; v_call: TRBV30; cdr3_nt: TGTGCCTGGAGTGTCGGAGGGCTTACTCCACCCCTCCACTTT; cdr3_aa: CAWSVGGLTPPLHF
d_call: TRBD2; j_call: TRBJ2-7; clone_size: NA; v_call: TRBV10-3; cdr3_nt: TGTGCCACGGGACTAGCGGCGACCTACGAGCAGTACTTC; cdr3_aa: CATGLAATYEQYF
d_call: NA; j_call: TRBJ1-2; clone_size: NA; v_call: TRBV15; cdr3_nt: TGTGCCACCAGCAGAGGAGATTTCGGTCTCGTTTATGGCTACACCTTC; cdr3_aa: CATSRGDFGLVYGYTF
d_call: TRBD2; j_call: TRBJ2-1; clone_size: once; v_call: TRBV3-1/TRBV3-2; cdr3_nt: TGTGCCAGCGAGGATTCAGGGACTAGCGGGAGCAATGAGCAGTTCTTC; cdr3_aa: CASEDSGTSGSNEQFF
d_call: NA; j_call: TRBJ2-3; clone_size: once; v_call: TRBV5-1; cdr3_nt: TGCGCCAGCAGCTCTAGCACAGATACGCAGTATTTT; cdr3_aa: CASSSSTDTQYF
d_call: NA; j_call: TRBJ1-5; clone_size: NA; v_call: TRBV28; cdr3_nt: TGTGCCAGCAGTTTATCTCCGCACAGAAACTATCAGCCCCAGCATTTT; cdr3_aa: CASSLSPHRNYQPQHF
d_call: TRBD1; j_call: TRBJ1-1; clone_size: NA; v_call: TRBV7-9; cdr3_nt: TGTGCCAGCAGCTCTAAGGAGACAGGGCCCGGGGCAGCTTTCTTT; cdr3_aa: CASSSKETGPGAAFF
d_call: NA; j_call: TRBJ1-2; clone_size: NA; v_call: TRBV11-1; cdr3_nt: TGTGCCAGCAGCTTAGCCGTACAGGGAAACTATGGCTACACCTTC; cdr3_aa: CASSLAVQGNYGYTF
d_call: TRBD1; j_call: TRBJ1-2; clone_size: NA; v_call: TRBV7-2; cdr3_nt: TGTGCCAGCAGCTTAGTGGGACAGGGGTCTAACTATGGCTACACCTTC; cdr3_aa: CASSLVGQGSNYGYTF
d_call: TRBD1; j_call: TRBJ1-6; clone_size: few; v_call: TRBV28; cdr3_nt: TGTGCCAGCAGTTTACCCCGGGACAGGGCCCCTTCACCCCTCCACTTT; cdr3_aa: CASSLPRDRAPSPLHF
d_call: TRBD1; j_call: TRBJ2-1; clone_size: once; v_call: TRBV30; cdr3_nt: TGTGCCTGGAGTCCGGGACAGGGGGCGCTTAGGCTGTACAATGAGCAGTTCTTC; cdr3_aa: CAWSPGQGALRLYNEQFF
d_call: NA; j_call: TRBJ1-6; clone_size: NA; v_call: TRBV19; cdr3_nt: TGTGCCAGGTCTCACTTAGAGGACAGCAACTCACCCCTCCACTTT; cdr3_aa: CARSHLEDSNSPLHF